A selection of T cell receptor beta chains follows, all from one sample in a study of CD8 T cells in ankylosing spondylitis. TCRdb passed the 5' RACE reads through MiXCR, listing each CDR3 protein once. The table includes 200,000 to 300,000 distinct CDR3 sequences, over 8.5% detected once. The sequencing sample was made of blood, either unsorted or a sorted T cell fraction (not recorded which). These receptors came from a male donor with ankylosing spondylitis or in good health (not recorded which). The CDR3 runs from the conserved cysteine through the conserved F or W. A D gene is named only where the DNA matches it firmly. Clone size is given for some rows only: seen once, a few or many times, or a class if the clone is expanded.

v_call	clone_size	d_call	j_call	cdr3_aa	cdr3_nt
TRBV29-1	few	TRBD2	TRBJ2-1	CSVQRDSGNEQFF	TGCAGCGTCCAGCGGGACTCCGGTAATGAGCAGTTCTTC
TRBV20-1	many	TRBD1	TRBJ1-4	CSANTGGVGEKLFF	TGCAGTGCTAATACAGGGGGAGTAGGTGAAAAACTGTTTTTT
TRBV20-1	many	NA	TRBJ2-1	CSAMRPEVGFSYNEQFF	TGCAGTGCTATGCGCCCGGAGGTCGGGTTCTCGTACAATGAGCAGTTCTTC
TRBV7-2	NA	TRBD1	TRBJ2-5	CASSDRGFAETQYF	TGTGCCAGCAGCGACAGGGGTTTTGCGGAGACCCAGTACTTC
TRBV12-3/TRBV12-4	many	NA	TRBJ1-2	CASSFGGFNGYTF	TGTGCCAGCAGTTTCGGGGGGTTTAATGGCTACACCTTC
TRBV14	NA	NA	TRBJ1-6	CASSPGRNYSPLHF	TGTGCCAGCAGCCCGGGACGGAACTATTCACCCCTCCACTTT
TRBV7-9	NA	TRBD1	TRBJ2-1	CASSPRGGQVHYNEQFF	TGTGCCAGCAGCCCGAGAGGGGGACAGGTACACTACAATGAGCAGTTCTTC
TRBV4-1	many	NA	TRBJ2-1	CASSQEGLSYNEQFF	TGCGCCAGCAGCCAAGAGGGGTTGTCCTACAATGAGCAGTTCTTC
TRBV29-1	many	NA	TRBJ2-5	CSEGETQYF	TGCAGCGAGGGAGAGACCCAGTACTTC
TRBV6-1	NA	NA	TRBJ2-4	CASRPSTDIQYF	TGTGCCAGCAGGCCTAGCACGGACATTCAGTACTTC
TRBV24-1	NA	NA	TRBJ2-3	CATSDPSRSDTQYF	TGTGCCACCAGTGATCCCAGCCGTTCAGATACGCAGTATTTT
TRBV20-1	few	TRBD1	TRBJ1-4	CSAPGQGGKLFF	TGCAGTGCTCCTGGACAGGGAGGAAAACTGTTTTTT
TRBV29-1	many	TRBD1	TRBJ2-1	CSVDGTGSYNEQFF	TGCAGCGTTGATGGGACAGGATCCTACAATGAGCAGTTCTTC
TRBV19	few	TRBD2	TRBJ2-7	CASSIGLDGNEQYF	TGTGCCAGTAGTATTGGACTAGATGGGAACGAGCAGTACTTC
TRBV5-1	NA	NA	TRBJ1-1	CASGERGGTEAFF	TGCGCCAGCGGAGAGAGGGGGGGCACTGAAGCTTTCTTT
TRBV20-1	many	TRBD2	TRBJ2-1	CSALGTSGVNEQFF	TGCAGTGCTCTCGGGACTAGCGGGGTCAATGAGCAGTTCTTC
TRBV5-1	few	TRBD1	TRBJ1-1	CASSPMETGDTEAFF	TGCGCCAGCAGCCCCATGGAGACAGGGGACACTGAAGCTTTCTTT
TRBV7-1	NA	TRBD1	TRBJ2-1	CASSSAAGGDEQFF	TGTGCCAGCAGCTCCGCCGCAGGGGGAGATGAGCAGTTCTTC
TRBV9	many	TRBD2	TRBJ2-3	CASSGRTSAPTDTQYF	TGTGCCAGCAGCGGACGGACTAGCGCGCCCACAGATACGCAGTATTTT
TRBV6-2/TRBV6-3	NA	NA	TRBJ1-2	CASSYSADIYGYTF	TGTGCCAGCAGTTACTCCGCAGACATCTATGGCTACACCTTC
TRBV6-1	few	NA	TRBJ2-5	CASSAGLAETQYF	TGTGCCAGCAGTGCCGGATTGGCAGAGACCCAGTACTTC
TRBV20-1	few	TRBD2	TRBJ2-7	CSARESGRDYYEQYF	TGCAGTGCTAGAGAAAGCGGGAGGGATTATTACGAGCAGTACTTC
TRBV5-5	many	NA	TRBJ2-3	CASSFPTDTQYF	TGTGCCAGCAGCTTTCCGACAGATACGCAGTATTTT
TRBV5-1	many	NA	TRBJ1-2	CASSPLQSGTNGYTF	TGCGCCAGCAGCCCCCTTCAGAGCGGTACAAATGGCTACACCTTC
TRBV30	few	TRBD2	TRBJ2-3	CAYGLAGALTDTQYF	TGTGCCTACGGACTAGCGGGGGCGCTCACAGATACGCAGTATTTT
TRBV20-1	many	NA	TRBJ2-7	CSATLGVLGGLLYF	TGCAGTGCGACCCTGGGGGTTCTCGGGGGCTTATTGTACTTC
TRBV5-1	NA	NA	TRBJ1-1	CASSQQGRGDTEAFF	TGCGCCAGCAGCCAACAGGGTAGAGGGGACACTGAAGCTTTCTTT
TRBV20-1	many	NA	TRBJ2-2	CSAPTLGGSTGELFF	TGCAGTGCCCCTACCCTTGGCGGAAGTACCGGGGAGCTGTTTTTT
TRBV20-1	NA	TRBD2	TRBJ2-7	CSARGGTSGRRPYEQYF	TGCAGTGCTAGGGGGGGGACTAGCGGCAGACGCCCCTACGAGCAGTACTTC
TRBV5-1	many	TRBD2	TRBJ2-1	CASSLTGLAGGSSYNEQFF	TGCGCCAGCAGCTTAACCGGACTAGCGGGGGGCTCCTCCTACAATGAGCAGTTCTTC
TRBV5-1	few	NA	TRBJ2-3	CASSPVQRSTDTQYF	TGCGCCAGCAGCCCCGTCCAGAGAAGCACAGATACGCAGTATTTT
TRBV25-1	many	TRBD1	TRBJ1-3	CASSEGQGSGNTIYF	TGTGCCAGCAGTGAAGGACAGGGCTCTGGAAACACCATATATTTT
TRBV7-9	NA	NA	TRBJ1-1	CASSYGDPQAFF	TGTGCCAGCAGCTATGGGGACCCTCAAGCTTTCTTT
TRBV18	NA	TRBD1	TRBJ1-2	CASSPGGGYDYTF	TGTGCCAGCTCCCCAGGGGGCGGATATGACTACACCTTC
TRBV6-1	NA	TRBD1	TRBJ2-3	CASATGTGILASSTDTQYF	TGTGCCAGCGCCACCGGGACAGGGATACTAGCGTCTAGCACAGATACGCAGTATTTT
TRBV28	many	NA	TRBJ1-5	CASSRLTGRGNQPQHF	TGTGCCAGCAGTCGGTTAACAGGAAGAGGCAATCAGCCCCAGCATTTT
TRBV10-3	NA	NA	TRBJ1-4	CAISAPTFEKLFF	TGTGCCATCAGTGCTCCTACATTTGAAAAACTGTTTTTT
TRBV12-3/TRBV12-4	many	NA	TRBJ1-1	CASSLGVAGVGTEAFF	TGTGCCAGCTCCTTAGGTGTGGCAGGGGTAGGTACTGAAGCTTTCTTT
TRBV6-1	NA	NA	TRBJ2-1	CAARRTDSYNEQFF	TGTGCCGCCCGTAGGACAGACTCCTACAATGAGCAGTTCTTC
TRBV7-2	NA	NA	TRBJ2-3	CASSFGMSADTQYF	TGTGCCAGCAGCTTCGGGATGTCGGCAGATACGCAGTATTTT
TRBV7-2	few	TRBD1	TRBJ1-1	CASTLDRGEAFF	TGTGCCAGCACCCTGGACAGGGGCGAAGCTTTCTTT
TRBV10-3	few	NA	TRBJ2-6	CATQDSGANVLTF	TGTGCCACGCAGGACTCTGGGGCCAACGTCCTGACTTTC